Listed below are T cell receptor beta chains from one sample, sequenced in a study of neurological immune-mediated disorders. A single record per CDR3 protein comes from TCRdb applying MiXCR to the 5' RACE reads. This table has fewer than 20,000 distinct CDR3 sequences, approximately 8.8% appearing once. Sequencing was performed on CD8+ T cells from blood. These receptor sequences come from a man in his forties or fifties in good health. The CDR3 runs from the conserved cysteine through the conserved F or W. The order of the fields is J gene, V gene, clone size, D gene, CDR3 protein, CDR3 DNA. D genes are given only for firm matches. A clone size is listed for some rows: how often the clone was seen (once, few, many), or a class if it is expanded.

j_call: TRBJ2-1
v_call: TRBV29-1
clone_size: many
d_call: NA
cdr3_aa: CSIRDSSYNEQFF
cdr3_nt: TGCAGCATCCGGGACTCCTCCTACAATGAGCAGTTCTTC

j_call: TRBJ2-5
v_call: TRBV4-1
clone_size: medium-sized
d_call: NA
cdr3_aa: CASSQVGLGDRETQYF
cdr3_nt: TGCGCCAGCAGCCAAGTAGGACTGGGGGACCGAGAGACCCAGTACTTC

j_call: TRBJ2-1
v_call: TRBV20-1
clone_size: many
d_call: TRBD1
cdr3_aa: CSARSNDRVEQFF
cdr3_nt: TGCAGTGCTAGATCTAACGACAGGGTTGAGCAGTTCTTC

j_call: TRBJ1-6
v_call: TRBV27
clone_size: many
d_call: TRBD1
cdr3_aa: CASSPFQGAGSPLHF
cdr3_nt: TGTGCCAGCAGTCCTTTCCAGGGGGCTGGTTCACCCCTCCACTTT

j_call: TRBJ2-1
v_call: TRBV3-1
clone_size: many
d_call: TRBD2
cdr3_aa: CASSQGPLAGVANEQFF
cdr3_nt: TGTGCCAGCAGCCAAGGCCCCCTAGCGGGAGTTGCCAATGAGCAGTTCTTC

j_call: TRBJ2-3
v_call: TRBV29-1
clone_size: many
d_call: TRBD2
cdr3_aa: CSVAGLAGSDTQYF
cdr3_nt: TGCAGCGTCGCCGGGCTAGCGGGTTCAGATACGCAGTATTTT

j_call: TRBJ2-6
v_call: TRBV30
clone_size: many
d_call: NA
cdr3_aa: CAWSVQGSSSGANVLTF
cdr3_nt: TGTGCCTGGAGCGTACAGGGATCGAGCTCTGGGGCCAACGTCCTGACTTTC

j_call: TRBJ2-7
v_call: TRBV28
clone_size: once
d_call: NA
cdr3_aa: CASTLHLAGLYEQCF
cdr3_nt: TGTGCCAGCACCCTTCACCTAGCCGGACTCTACGAGCAGTGCTTC

j_call: TRBJ2-5
v_call: TRBV20-1
clone_size: NA
d_call: TRBD2
cdr3_aa: CSAREGLAGETQYF
cdr3_nt: TGCAGTGCTAGAGAGGGACTAGCGGGAGAGACCCAGTACTTC

j_call: TRBJ2-1
v_call: TRBV7-9
clone_size: many
d_call: TRBD2
cdr3_aa: CASSGTSESYNEQFF
cdr3_nt: TGTGCCAGCAGCGGGACTAGCGAATCCTACAATGAGCAGTTCTTC

j_call: TRBJ2-5
v_call: TRBV27
clone_size: NA
d_call: TRBD2
cdr3_aa: CASSRTSGRVQTQYF
cdr3_nt: TGTGCCAGCAGTCGGACTAGCGGGAGGGTACAGACCCAGTACTTC

j_call: TRBJ2-5
v_call: TRBV7-2
clone_size: NA
d_call: NA
cdr3_aa: CASSPIPETQYF
cdr3_nt: TGTGCCAGCAGCCCGATCCCAGAGACCCAGTACTTC

j_call: TRBJ2-1
v_call: TRBV7-8
clone_size: NA
d_call: TRBD1
cdr3_aa: CANTPGQGADEQFF
cdr3_nt: TGTGCCAACACCCCGGGACAGGGGGCCGATGAGCAGTTCTTC

j_call: TRBJ2-7
v_call: TRBV7-9
clone_size: many
d_call: NA
cdr3_aa: CASSPAGYYEQYF
cdr3_nt: TGTGCCAGCAGCCCCGCGGGTTACTACGAGCAGTACTTC

j_call: TRBJ2-1
v_call: TRBV5-1
clone_size: many
d_call: TRBD2
cdr3_aa: CASSPTSGRSEQFF
cdr3_nt: TGCGCCAGCAGCCCAACTAGCGGGAGGTCTGAGCAGTTCTTC

j_call: TRBJ2-4
v_call: TRBV4-1
clone_size: many
d_call: NA
cdr3_aa: CASSQEGPLAKNIQYF
cdr3_nt: TGCGCCAGCAGCCAAGAGGGACCCCTAGCCAAAAACATTCAGTACTTC

j_call: TRBJ2-1
v_call: TRBV18
clone_size: NA
d_call: NA
cdr3_aa: CASSPPELGYEQFF
cdr3_nt: TGTGCCAGCTCACCACCGGAGTTGGGATATGAGCAGTTCTTC

j_call: TRBJ2-3
v_call: TRBV9
clone_size: many
d_call: NA
cdr3_aa: CASSVGGTPDTQYF
cdr3_nt: TGTGCCAGCAGCGTAGGCGGTACCCCAGATACGCAGTATTTT

j_call: TRBJ2-1
v_call: TRBV7-2
clone_size: many
d_call: NA
cdr3_aa: CASSLTWGSSYNEQFF
cdr3_nt: TGTGCCAGCAGCCTCACTTGGGGGAGCTCCTACAATGAGCAGTTCTTC

j_call: TRBJ2-2
v_call: TRBV7-2
clone_size: many
d_call: TRBD2
cdr3_aa: CASSFGTSNTGELFF
cdr3_nt: TGTGCCAGCAGCTTTGGGACTAGCAACACCGGGGAGCTGTTTTTT

j_call: TRBJ2-7
v_call: TRBV2
clone_size: many
d_call: NA
cdr3_aa: CASSDGGPYEQYF
cdr3_nt: TGTGCCAGCAGTGACGGGGGCCCCTACGAGCAGTACTTC

j_call: TRBJ2-2
v_call: TRBV29-1
clone_size: many
d_call: NA
cdr3_aa: CSVLFTGELFF
cdr3_nt: TGCAGCGTCCTATTTACCGGGGAGCTGTTTTTT

j_call: TRBJ1-4
v_call: TRBV4-2
clone_size: few
d_call: NA
cdr3_aa: CASSQDVLTTNEKLFF
cdr3_nt: TGTGCCAGCAGCCAAGATGTACTCACAACTAATGAAAAACTGTTTTTT

j_call: TRBJ2-7
v_call: TRBV3-1
clone_size: many
d_call: NA
cdr3_aa: CASSPSPGTFHEQYF
cdr3_nt: TGTGCCAGCAGCCCGTCCCCCGGGACATTCCACGAGCAGTACTTC

j_call: TRBJ2-1
v_call: TRBV11-2
clone_size: NA
d_call: NA
cdr3_aa: CASSLLRDWPSYNEQFF
cdr3_nt: TGTGCCAGCAGCTTATTACGGGACTGGCCATCCTACAATGAGCAGTTCTTC

j_call: TRBJ2-7
v_call: TRBV20-1
clone_size: many
d_call: NA
cdr3_aa: CSASESLGSEQYF
cdr3_nt: TGCAGTGCTAGTGAGAGCCTAGGCTCCGAGCAGTACTTC

j_call: TRBJ2-7
v_call: TRBV6-2/TRBV6-3
clone_size: many
d_call: NA
cdr3_aa: CASSYLRDQGFGWGEQYF
cdr3_nt: TGTGCCAGCAGTTACCTCCGGGACCAGGGGTTCGGCTGGGGAGAGCAGTACTTC

j_call: TRBJ1-5
v_call: TRBV28
clone_size: many
d_call: TRBD1
cdr3_aa: CASSTRFPRTGENQPQHF
cdr3_nt: TGTGCCAGCAGTACTCGTTTCCCTCGGACAGGCGAGAATCAGCCCCAGCATTTT

j_call: TRBJ2-4
v_call: TRBV5-1
clone_size: medium-sized
d_call: TRBD1
cdr3_aa: CASSLGDRQVAKNIQYF
cdr3_nt: TGCGCCAGCAGCTTGGGGGACAGACAAGTAGCCAAAAACATTCAGTACTTC

j_call: TRBJ1-6
v_call: TRBV28
clone_size: many
d_call: NA
cdr3_aa: CASTFDDSPLHF
cdr3_nt: TGTGCCAGCACCTTCGATGATTCACCCCTCCACTTT

j_call: TRBJ2-2
v_call: TRBV15
clone_size: NA
d_call: NA
cdr3_aa: CATSRGGIGELFF
cdr3_nt: TGTGCCACCAGCAGAGGGGGGATCGGGGAGCTGTTTTTT

j_call: TRBJ2-3
v_call: TRBV24-1
clone_size: many
d_call: TRBD2
cdr3_aa: CATSDLISGASTDTQYF
cdr3_nt: TGTGCCACCAGTGATTTGATCAGCGGGGCTAGCACAGATACGCAGTATTTT

j_call: TRBJ2-1
v_call: TRBV5-1
clone_size: many
d_call: TRBD2
cdr3_aa: CASSLRIAGVNEQFF
cdr3_nt: TGCGCCAGCAGCTTGAGGATAGCGGGAGTGAATGAGCAGTTCTTC

j_call: TRBJ1-1
v_call: TRBV29-1
clone_size: many
d_call: TRBD1
cdr3_aa: CSGRTGHIEAFF
cdr3_nt: TGCAGCGGGAGGACAGGACATATTGAAGCTTTCTTT

j_call: TRBJ2-4
v_call: TRBV20-1
clone_size: NA
d_call: NA
cdr3_aa: CSAAPGLQNIQYF
cdr3_nt: TGCAGTGCTGCTCCGGGACTGCAAAACATTCAGTACTTC

j_call: TRBJ2-5
v_call: TRBV7-3
clone_size: many
d_call: NA
cdr3_aa: CASSLYREGVQYF
cdr3_nt: TGTGCCAGCAGCTTATACAGGGAGGGAGTCCAGTACTTC

j_call: TRBJ2-1
v_call: TRBV5-1
clone_size: many
d_call: TRBD2
cdr3_aa: CASSLRGRANEQFF
cdr3_nt: TGCGCCAGCAGTCTGCGCGGGAGGGCCAATGAGCAGTTCTTC

j_call: TRBJ2-7
v_call: TRBV9
clone_size: many
d_call: TRBD1
cdr3_aa: CASSGRDRDYEQYF
cdr3_nt: TGTGCCAGCAGCGGCCGGGACAGAGACTACGAGCAGTACTTC

j_call: TRBJ1-6
v_call: TRBV7-2
clone_size: many
d_call: NA
cdr3_aa: CASSHPLGVQNSPLHF
cdr3_nt: TGTGCCAGCAGCCACCCCCTCGGGGTACAGAATTCACCCCTCCACTTT

j_call: TRBJ2-2
v_call: TRBV28
clone_size: NA
d_call: NA
cdr3_aa: CASSRHGTGELFF
cdr3_nt: TGTGCCAGCAGTCGACACGGGACCGGGGAGCTGTTTTTT

j_call: TRBJ2-2
v_call: TRBV12-3/TRBV12-4
clone_size: many
d_call: TRBD1
cdr3_aa: CASSAELTGGTGELFF
cdr3_nt: TGTGCCAGCAGTGCGGAGCTTACAGGGGGCACCGGGGAGCTGTTTTTT

j_call: TRBJ1-4
v_call: TRBV12-3/TRBV12-4
clone_size: NA
d_call: NA
cdr3_aa: CASSSLRGYNEKLFF
cdr3_nt: TGTGCCAGCAGTTCCCTCAGGGGTTATAATGAAAAACTGTTTTTT